These 28 T cell receptor beta chains share one sample of origin, sequenced in a study of identical twins. Each CDR3 protein gets one entry after TCRdb re-called the 5' RACE reads with MiXCR. The sample lists about 390,000 distinct CDR3 sequences, roughly 9% occurring once. Material: naive T cells sorted from blood. Receptor source: a woman aged 45-65 years in good health.

This rearrangement joins TRBV7-9 to TRBJ2-1, with D maybe TRBD2 (6 bases). Trimming left V 7 bases short and J 10 bases short, with 26 bases between. The CDR3 is made up of 16 amino acids. The germline V gene encodes CDR1 SEHNR and CDR2 FQNEAQ (reference sequence). CDR3 DNA: TGTGCCAGCAACACCAATGGTGGGGGGTACAATGACGAGCAGTTCTTC. This codes for CASNTNGGGYNDEQFF.

This clonotype has just a few counts. The genes are TRBV6-6 and TRBJ1-4, with a weak D call TRBD1 (5 bases). V shed 8 bases and J shed 8 bases, with 27 bases lying between them. The CDR3 extends over 17 amino acids. CDR1 is MNHNY, CDR2 SVGAGI, per germline (reference sequence). The CDR3 loop is CASGDPLNDNRREKLFF. In nucleotides, the CDR3 is TGTGCCAGCGGGGACCCATTGAACGACAACAGGCGGGAAAAACTGTTTTTT.

A few counts support this clonotype. V and J are TRBV6-1 and TRBJ2-1; D remains unclear. The CDR3 has 12 residues. CDR1 and CDR2 (germline): MNHNS, SASEGT. Trimming shortened V by 5 bases and J by 8 bases, and 10 bases separated the two germline ends. This CDR3 is CASSTKSHEQFF. The DNA of the CDR3 is TGTGCCAGCAGTACAAAGTCGCATGAGCAGTTCTTC.

The gene calls are TRBV11-2 and TRBJ2-5; the D is unclear. Trimming took off 7 bases at V and 5 bases at J, with 20 bases between the two ends. The CDR3 totals 15 residues. The V gene's germline CDR1 is SGHAT and CDR2 FQNNGV. This CDR3 is CASTPLGAGVETQYF. The CDR3 DNA follows: TGTGCCAGCACCCCGCTTGGAGCAGGAGTCGAGACCCAGTACTTC. Filled out from reference TRBV11-2 and TRBJ2-5, the complete variable domain reads EAGVAQSPRYKIIEKRQSVAFWCNPISGHATLYWYQQILGQGPKLLIQFQNNGVVDDSQLPKDRFSAERLKGVDSTLKIQPAKLEDSAVYLCASTPLGAGVETQYFGPGTRLLVL.

The genes are TRBV14 and TRBJ2-1, with D perhaps matching TRBD1 or TRBD2 (6 bases each). Germline V lookup: CDR1 SGHDN, CDR2 FVKESK. There are 16 residues in the CDR3. Trimming pared 0 bases from V and 6 bases from J, leaving 15 bases between. CDR3: CASSQDGGTPSNEQFF. The DNA for the CDR3 is TGTGCCAGCAGCCAAGATGGCGGGACACCTTCCAATGAGCAGTTCTTC. The whole variable domain, filled in from reference TRBV14 and TRBJ2-1, reads EAGVTQFPSHSVIEKGQTVTLRCDPISGHDNLYWYRRVMGKEIKFLLHFVKESKQDESGMPNNRFLAERTGGTYSTLKVQPAELEDSGVYFCASSQDGGTPSNEQFFGPGTRLTVL.

This clonotype turned up a few times. The genes are TRBV29-1 and TRBJ1-2; possible D gene TRBD1, 5 bases. The V gene's germline CDR1 is SQVTM and CDR2 ANQGSEA. V was cut by 7 bases and J by 8 bases, with 14 bases left in between. CDR3 length: 11 amino acids. The CDR3 DNA reads as TGCAGCGCCGGGGGTCAAAGCGGCTACACCTTC. Translating it yields CSAGGQSGYTF.

V is TRBV19 and J is TRBJ1-1, with 7 nucleotides matching TRBD1. The J segment lost 5 bases and the V segment lost 9 bases, leaving 12 bases of the junction unmatched. The CDR3 loop spans 14 amino acids. CDR1 is LNHDA, CDR2 SQIVND, per germline (reference sequence). The CDR3 spells CASHKDREWTEAFF. The CDR3 nucleotides are TGTGCCAGCCACAAAGACAGGGAGTGGACTGAAGCTTTCTTT. The full variable domain, rest sourced from reference TRBV19 and TRBJ1-1, is DGGITQSPKYLFRKEGQNVTLSCEQNLNHDAMYWYRQDPGQGLRLIYYSQIVNDFQKGDIAEGYSVSREKKESFPLTVTSAQKNPTAFYLCASHKDREWTEAFFGQGTRLTVV.

The chain recombines TRBV5-5 with TRBJ2-7, with 9 bases aligning to TRBD2. This CDR3 contains 16 residues. Looked up from germline, CDR1 is SGHKS and CDR2 is YYEKEE (reference sequence). Trimming cost V 0 bases and J 2 bases; bases outside gene matches: 6. The CDR3 nucleotides read TGTGCCAGCAGCTTGGATAGCGGGAGTCTTACCTACGAGCAGTACGTC. The encoded protein is CASSLDSGSLTYEQYV.

V usage is TRBV5-1 and J usage is TRBJ2-1, with 10 bases lining up with TRBD2. Germline values: CDR1 SGHRS, CDR2 YFSETQ. The J segment lost 4 bases and the V segment lost 2 bases, leaving 12 bases of the junction unmatched. CDR3 length: 18 amino acids. In DNA form, the CDR3 reads TGCGCCAGCAGCTTATTCCAAGCGGGAGGGCGGAGGTACAATGAGCAGTTCTTC. Translating it yields CASSLFQAGGRRYNEQFF.

The chain recombines TRBV5-5 with TRBJ2-7; a possible D gene is TRBD1 (6 bases). Germline-derived CDR1 and CDR2 are SGHKS and YYEKEE (reference sequence). The CDR3 has 14 amino acids. Between the trimmed V and J ends, which lost 4 bases and 1 base, there was a span of 12 bases. The CDR3 protein is CASSLRQGSYEQYV. In DNA form, the CDR3 reads TGTGCCAGCAGCCTACGGCAGGGGTCCTACGAGCAGTACGTC.

V and J are TRBV7-3 and TRBJ1-1; tentative D call: TRBD1 (6 bases). The CDR3 totals 15 residues. Trimming took off 2 bases at V and 1 base at J, with 11 bases between the two ends. Per germline, CDR1 SGHTA and CDR2 FQGTGA. CDR3 amino acids: CASSLGEGENTEAFF. CDR3 sequence (DNA): TGTGCCAGCAGCTTAGGTGAGGGGGAGAACACTGAAGCTTTCTTT.

This clonotype has a handful of counts. V is TRBV20-1 and J is TRBJ2-1; D is perhaps TRBD2 (6 bases). Germline lookup yields CDR1 DFQATT and CDR2 SNEGSKA (reference sequence). V lost 6 bases and J 9 bases, leaving 15 bases between the germline ends. The CDR3 spans 12 residues. The CDR3 region is CSAPRLAFEQFF. DNA for the CDR3: TGCAGTGCGCCTCGGCTAGCGTTTGAGCAGTTCTTC.

This sequence joins TRBV29-1 and TRBJ2-1; possible D gene TRBD2, 5 bases. This CDR3 has 13 amino acids. Trimming took off 5 bases at V and 8 bases at J, with 16 bases between the two ends. Germline CDR1 reads SQVTM; CDR2 reads ANQGSEA. As DNA, the CDR3 is TGCAGCGTTTTCCCCCGGACTGGGGATGAGCAGTTCTTC. It yields the protein CSVFPRTGDEQFF.

This clonotype was observed at least ten times. V and J are TRBV20-1 and TRBJ2-3; D may be TRBD2 (5 bases). Germline values: CDR1 DFQATT, CDR2 SNEGSKA (reference sequence). Deletions cut 8 bases from V and 6 bases from J, with 12 bases between. The CDR3 length is 11 residues. CDR3 amino acids: CSLLAEDTQYF. CDR3 in DNA: TGCAGTCTGCTAGCCGAGGATACGCAGTATTTT.

This clonotype was counted many times. The CDR3 region is CASSTRRRSGELFF. CDR3 sequence (DNA): TGTGCCAGCAGTACTAGGAGGAGGAGCGGGGAGCTGTTTTTT. The gene calls are TRBV6-5 and TRBJ2-2; possibly TRBD2 for D (5 bases). V dropped 5 bases and J dropped 7 bases, with 14 bases sitting between them. The CDR3 is 14 amino acids. Germline CDR1 and CDR2: MNHEY and SVGAGI.

In its sample, this clonotype was seen many times. The chain combines TRBV7-9 with TRBJ2-7, with a weak D call TRBD1 (6 bases). The CDR3 has 12 amino acids. Germline assignment: CDR1 SEHNR and CDR2 FQNEAQ (reference sequence). Trimming took 5 bases from V and 11 from J, leaving 16 bases between them. In DNA form, the CDR3 reads TGTGCCAGCAGCCCCCGGGACACCGTAAAGTACTTC. This gives the protein CASSPRDTVKYF. The full variable domain, its missing parts supplied by reference TRBV7-9 and TRBJ2-7, is DTGVSQNPRHKITKRGQNVTFRCDPISEHNRLYWYRQTLGQGPEFLTYFQNEAQLEKSRLLSDRFSAERPKGSFSTLEIQRTEQGDSAMYLCASSPRDTVKYFGPGTRLTVT.

This chain links TRBV5-1 with TRBJ1-2; the D is unclear. Germline V CDR1 and CDR2: SGHRS, YFSETQ. V lost 0 bases and J 4 bases, leaving 10 bases between the germline ends. The CDR3 length is 14 residues. The CDR3 sequence: CASSLDWGGYGYTF. CDR3 coding DNA: TGCGCCAGCAGCTTGGATTGGGGTGGCTATGGCTACACCTTC.

Many counts were recorded for this clonotype. The CDR3 nucleotides are TGTGCCATCAGTGAGTACAGGGGCAGCAATCAGCCCCAGCATTTT. It encodes CAISEYRGSNQPQHF. The gene calls are TRBV10-3 and TRBJ1-5, with 7 bases identical to TRBD1. Germline V CDR1 and CDR2: ENHRY, SYGVKD. Trimming at V came to 1 base and at J to 1 base, leaving 1 base not matched to a gene. The CDR3 extends over 15 amino acids.

Only a few counts were recorded for this clonotype. The chain links TRBV27 to TRBJ2-3, with 8 bases that match TRBD1. This CDR3 region has 14 residues. Trimming took 8 bases from V and 1 from J; bases not matched to a gene: 5. The germline gives CDR1 MNHEY, CDR2 SMNVEV (reference sequence). Written as DNA, the CDR3 is TGTGCCAGCTGCAACAGGGGGGGCACAGATACGCAGTATTTT. It translates to CASCNRGGTDTQYF.

This clonotype was seen more than once but under ten times. CDR3 coding DNA: TGTGCCACCAGCAGCTTACAGGGGAGAACCTACGAGCAGTACGTC. Amino acid sequence: CATSSLQGRTYEQYV. V gene TRBV15 combines with J gene TRBJ2-7, with 7 positions matching TRBD1. V lost 3 bases and J lost 2; bases outside the gene matches: 7. Germline CDR1 is LNHNV and CDR2 is YYDKDF (reference sequence). This CDR3 region has 15 residues.

V and J are TRBV11-2 and TRBJ2-7; 8 nucleotides agree with TRBD2. Trimming cost V 5 bases and J 2 bases; bases outside gene matches: 5. The CDR3 is 14 amino acids. Germline values: CDR1 SGHAT, CDR2 FQNNGV. The DNA for the CDR3 is TGTGCCAGCAGCGCGGGACTAGTAACCTACGAGCAGTACGTC. Translation gives CASSAGLVTYEQYV.

The table lists this clonotype with a few counts. The chain recombines TRBV12-3 or TRBV12-4 with TRBJ1-1, with TRBD1 matching 8 bases. The J segment lost 5 bases and the V segment lost 4 bases, leaving 3 bases of the junction unmatched. CDR3 size: 13 residues. The CDR3 protein is CASSSGGTTEAFF. DNA for the CDR3: TGTGCCAGCAGTTCAGGGGGCACTACTGAAGCTTTCTTT.

V and J are TRBV6-2 or TRBV6-3 and TRBJ2-5; TRBD1 matches at 11 bases. Germline CDR1 and CDR2: MNHEY and SVGEGT. The CDR3 totals 16 residues. J was trimmed by 6 bases and V by 6 bases; bases with no gene match: 12. CDR3 coding DNA: TGTGCCAGCAGCTTGAGGTGGACAGGGGGCGAGAAGACCCAGTACTTC. This codes for CASSLRWTGGEKTQYF.

The table lists this clonotype with a few counts. The chain combines TRBV5-1 with TRBJ2-3; no clear D. V was cut by 0 bases and J by 2 bases, with 10 bases left in between. The CDR3 sequence is 15 residues long. Per germline, CDR1 SGHRS and CDR2 YFSETQ. The CDR3 DNA follows: TGCGCCAGCAGCTTGGCGGGCAGACTCACAGATACGCAGTATTTT. It yields the protein CASSLAGRLTDTQYF.

This clonotype was counted many times. At one boundary the junction diverges from the germline segment, which might be a read error. V usage is TRBV10-1 and J usage is TRBJ2-1, with D possibly TRBD2 on 5 matching bases. The CDR3 runs 13 residues. Germline V gene lookup returns CDR1 WNHNN and CDR2 SYGVQD (reference sequence). CDR3: CASSVLAYSEQFF. CDR3 nucleotide sequence: TGCGCCAGCAGTGTATTAGCGTACAGTGAGCAGTTCTTC.

This clonotype was seen a few times. The genes are TRBV11-3 and TRBJ2-5; D is perhaps TRBD2 (6 bases). CDR3 size: 18 residues. V shed 5 bases and J shed 3 bases, with 25 bases lying between them. In germline, CDR1 is SGHNT, CDR2 YENEEA. The CDR3 region has the DNA TGTGCCAGCAGCCCATGGTCGGTCGGGAGTGGATTTAAAGAGACCCAGTACTTC. Its protein product is CASSPWSVGSGFKETQYF.

This clonotype was counted ten times or more. This chain joins TRBV5-1 and TRBJ1-5; D is uncertain. This CDR3 has 14 amino acids. V was pared by 0 bases and J by 3 bases, with 7 bases between. Germline loops: CDR1 SGHRS, CDR2 YFSETQ. CDR3 in DNA: TGCGCCAGCAGCTTGGGTGGACCCAATCAGCCCCAGCATTTT. As protein: CASSLGGPNQPQHF.

The J gene is TRBJ2-2, the V gene TRBV24-1, with D perhaps given as TRBD1 or TRBD2 (5 bases each). This CDR3 region has 15 residues. V gave up 5 bases and J gave up 1 base, with 10 bases separating them. Per the germline V gene, CDR1 is KGHDR and CDR2 is SFDVKD. The CDR3 bases are TGTGCCACCAGTGGTTGGGACGGGAACACCGGGGAGCTGTTTTTT. Its protein product is CATSGWDGNTGELFF.